The 29 T cell receptor beta chains below all came from one sample that was sequenced in a study of cytomegalovirus exposure and HLA in healthy donors. Both 60 Vbeta primers and 13 Jbeta primers went into the PCR. The table came from immunoSEQ multiplex PCR; TCRdb's copy has only in-frame clones and leaves some out. The sample contains about 220,000 clones, about four fifths of which appear only once. Input material: PBMCs. All receptors come from a woman aged 35 to 49 in good health and CMV-seropositive.

This sequence joins TRBV7-9 and TRBJ1-2; D is unclear. V lost 3 bases to trimming and J lost 2 bases, with 10 bases between them. This CDR3 is 14 amino acids long. Germline lookup yields CDR1 SEHNR and CDR2 FQNEAQ (reference sequence). The CDR3 DNA is TGTGCCAGCAGCTTCGACGAGGGAAACTATGGCTACACCTTC. It specifies CASSFDEGNYGYTF.

The V gene is TRBV4-3, the J gene TRBJ2-1; D not resolved. The CDR3 is 16 residues long. V was shortened by 0 bases and J by 1 base, with 10 bases between the two germline ends. Per the germline V gene, CDR1 is LGHNA and CDR2 is YSLEER. CDR3 in amino acids: CASSQDWQFSYNEQFF. DNA of the CDR3: TGCGCCAGCAGCCAAGATTGGCAGTTTTCCTACAATGAGCAGTTCTTC.

V is TRBV10-2 and J is TRBJ2-1; D gene uncertain. This CDR3 comprises 12 residues. With 5 bases removed from V and 7 bases from J, the gap between germline ends came to 9 bases. Germline CDR1 is WSHSY and CDR2 is SAAADI. Here the CDR3 reads CASSPLMNEQFF. The DNA for the CDR3 is TGCGCCAGCAGTCCCTTAATGAATGAGCAGTTCTTC.

The rearrangement joins TRBV19 to TRBJ2-2; the D gene is possibly TRBD2 (5 bases). This CDR3 is 18 amino acids long. CDR1 LNHDA and CDR2 SQIVND come from the germline V gene (reference sequence). Trimming left V 4 bases short and J 3 bases short, with 21 bases between. The CDR3 loop is CASSTSGPSRRDTGELFF. Here the CDR3 DNA reads TGTGCCAGTAGTACGTCCGGACCTTCTAGGCGGGACACCGGGGAGCTGTTTTTT.

The rearrangement joins TRBV5-1 to TRBJ1-1; 9 bases align to TRBD1. V lost 3 bases and J lost 7; bases outside the gene matches: 4. CDR3 size: 13 residues. The germline CDR1 and CDR2 sequences are SGHRS and YFSETQ. The CDR3 protein is CASSWRQGDEAFF. CDR3 bases: TGCGCCAGCAGCTGGAGACAGGGGGATGAAGCTTTCTTT. Drawing the rest from reference TRBV5-1 and TRBJ1-1, the complete variable domain is KAGVTQTPRYLIKTRGQQVTLSCSPISGHRSVSWYQQTPGQGLQFLFEYFSETQRNKGNFPGRFSGRQFSNSRSEMNVSTLELGDSALYLCASSWRQGDEAFFGQGTRLTVV.

The chain employs TRBV9 and TRBJ1-1; D is unclear. V was cut by 0 bases and J by 1 base, with 7 bases left in between. There are 14 residues in the CDR3. Germline V CDR1 and CDR2: SGDLS, YYNGEE. The CDR3 nucleotides read TGTGCCAGCAGCGTAGATTTGAGGAACACTGAAGCTTTCTTT. Amino acid sequence: CASSVDLRNTEAFF.

The J gene is TRBJ2-5, the V gene TRBV18; TRBD2 matches 8 bases. With the DNA end fitting TRBJ2-7 better, the J assignment may be wrong. The CDR3 has 17 residues. Germline V gene lookup returns CDR1 KGHSH and CDR2 LQKENI. The CDR3 loop reads CASSPALGGAGALEQYF. CDR3 DNA sequence: TGTGCCAGCTCACCAGCCCTTGGGGGAGCGGGGGCTCTCGAGCAGTACTTC.

The rearrangement links TRBV11-2 to TRBJ1-2; a possible D gene is TRBD1 (6 bases). The V and J ends lost 1 base and 6 bases respectively, with 12 bases between them. Looked up from germline, CDR1 is SGHAT and CDR2 is FQNNGV. The CDR3 has 14 amino acids. The CDR3 DNA is TGTGCCAGCAGCTTAGCGCAGGGGTGGGATGGCTACACCTTC. Translated, it gives CASSLAQGWDGYTF.

V gene TRBV25-1 combines with J gene TRBJ1-1; TRBD1 might be the D (5 bases). Trimming removed 6 bases from V and 1 base from J, with 9 bases in between. Germline loops: CDR1 MGHDK, CDR2 SYGVNS. This CDR3 is built from 13 residues. Here the CDR3 DNA reads TGTGCCAGCAGGCAAACAGGGAACACTGAAGCTTTCTTT. Protein product: CASRQTGNTEAFF.

CDR3 in DNA: TGTGCCAGCAGTTACCTGGGGACAGGGGGCAGCGACGAGCAGTACTTC. Amino acid sequence: CASSYLGTGGSDEQYF. V usage is TRBV6-5 and J usage is TRBJ2-7, with 12 positions matching TRBD1. The CDR3 consists of 16 residues. Unmatched junction bases numbered 7, after V lost 2 bases and J lost 5 bases. Germline V gene sequence: CDR1 MNHEY, CDR2 SVGAGI.

The chain combines TRBV7-9 with TRBJ1-4, with D hard to call. The V end lost 3 bases, the J end lost 0 bases, and 14 bases lay between the germline ends. Germline assignment: CDR1 SEHNR and CDR2 FQNEAQ (reference sequence). This CDR3 contains 17 residues. In DNA form, the CDR3 reads TGTGCCAGCAGCTTGGCTGCTTCTAGTGCAACTAATGAAAAACTGTTTTTT. Translating gives CASSLAASSATNEKLFF.

V usage is TRBV7-9 and J usage is TRBJ1-2; D ambiguous. V lost 5 bases to trimming and J lost 3 bases, with 19 bases between them. The CDR3 length is 16 residues. Germline V gene sequence: CDR1 SEHNR, CDR2 FQNEAQ (reference sequence). CDR3 in DNA: TGTGCCAGCAGCCCTCCCCGGGGAGGGAGAGACTATGGCTACACCTTC. Amino acid sequence: CASSPPRGGRDYGYTF.

V gene TRBV13 combines with J gene TRBJ2-5; D remains ambiguous. Germline assignment: CDR1 PRHDT and CDR2 FYEKMQ (reference sequence). V was trimmed by 5 bases and J by 2 bases, leaving 12 bases between them. The CDR3 covers 14 residues. The CDR3 spells CASSLTITQETQYF. As DNA, the CDR3 is TGTGCCAGCAGCCTTACTATAACTCAAGAGACCCAGTACTTC.

The chain uses TRBV19 and TRBJ1-1; 7 positions agree with TRBD1. The CDR3 length is 14 residues. V trimming: 7 bases; J trimming: 1 base; junction bases outside the gene matches: 6. Looked up from germline, CDR1 is LNHDA and CDR2 is SQIVND (reference sequence). The CDR3 nucleotides read TGTGCCAGTACCCAGACAGGGTGGAACACTGAAGCTTTCTTT. This codes for CASTQTGWNTEAFF.

This clone was counted only a few times. The rearrangement joins TRBV9 to TRBJ1-3; 7 bases align to TRBD1. The CDR3 is 19 residues long. V shed 0 bases, J shed 2 bases, and the junction held 14 bases outside the gene matches. Germline CDR1 SGDLS, CDR2 YYNGEE. In DNA form, the CDR3 reads TGTGCCAGCAGCGTAGGTGAGGGGGCCGGCGTAGAGGCTGGAAACACCATATATTTT. Translating gives CASSVGEGAGVEAGNTIYF.

The chain links TRBV19 to TRBJ1-2; a weak D match, TRBD1 (5 bases). The ends were cut back, 3 bases at V and 4 bases at J, with 12 bases in the middle. Per the germline V gene, CDR1 is LNHDA and CDR2 is SQIVND (reference sequence). This CDR3 comprises 14 residues. CDR3 in amino acids: CASSIDSYFYGYTF. Here the CDR3 DNA reads TGTGCCAGTAGTATCGACAGCTACTTCTATGGCTACACCTTC.

The CDR3: CASRASGTSTDTQYF. The DNA of the CDR3 is TGTGCCAGCAGGGCATCGGGGACTAGCACAGATACGCAGTATTTT. The chain couples TRBV2 to TRBJ2-3, with a possible D match to TRBD2 (6 bases). Trimming removed 6 bases at V and 0 bases at J, with 13 bases between. The germline gives CDR1 SNHLY, CDR2 FYNNEI. The CDR3 runs to 15 residues.

The chain is built from TRBV7-2 and TRBJ2-3; the match to TRBD1 covers 9 bases. Germline V lookup: CDR1 SGHTA, CDR2 FQGNSA. With 1 base clipped from V and 7 bases from J, the junction kept 6 bases outside the gene matches. CDR3 length: 15 amino acids. CDR3 region: CASSLVGDRANTQYF. Written as DNA, the CDR3 is TGTGCCAGCAGCTTAGTGGGGGACAGGGCAAATACGCAGTATTTT.

This clone turned up a few times. Here the CDR3 DNA reads TGCGCCAGCAGCCCCGGGACAGGGCCCTACTACGAGCAGTACTTC. Protein product: CASSPGTGPYYEQYF. The gene calls are TRBV5-1 and TRBJ2-7, with 9 bases identical to TRBD1. The CDR3 consists of 15 residues. CDR1 SGHRS and CDR2 YFSETQ come from the germline V gene. Trimming removed 4 bases from V and 3 bases from J; junction bases left unmatched: 8.

The chain couples TRBV29-1 to TRBJ1-4; D is possibly TRBD1 (6 bases). This CDR3 contains 13 residues. The germline gives CDR1 SQVTM, CDR2 ANQGSEA. V was shortened by 4 bases and J by 3 bases, with 9 bases between the two germline ends. Here the CDR3 DNA reads TGCAGCGTTGCAGGGGTACCTAATGAAAAACTGTTTTTT. Its protein is CSVAGVPNEKLFF. Variable domain in full (rest from reference TRBV29-1 and TRBJ1-4): SAVISQKPSRDICQRGTSLTIQCQVDSQVTMMFWYRQQPGQSLTLIATANQGSEATYESGFVIDKFPISRPNLTFSTLTVSNMSPEDSSIYLCSVAGVPNEKLFFGSGTQLSVL.

This chain joins TRBV7-2 and TRBJ2-7; 8 bases agree with TRBD1. The CDR3 length is 15 residues. V shed 4 bases and J 2 bases; nucleotides not matched to a gene: 7. Germline-derived CDR1 and CDR2 are SGHTA and FQGNSA. The CDR3, as DNA: TGTGCCAGCAGCTACGGACAGGGTAAGGCCTACGAGCAGTACTTC. As protein: CASSYGQGKAYEQYF.

The chain carries TRBV9 and TRBJ2-3, with D unclear. This CDR3 has 13 residues. CDR1 is SGDLS, CDR2 YYNGEE, per germline. V lost 2 bases and J lost 4, with 8 bases in between. CDR3 sequence reads: CASSVAEPDTQYF. The CDR3 bases are TGTGCCAGCAGCGTGGCCGAACCAGATACGCAGTATTTT.

This clone came up a few times. The chain carries TRBV29-1 and TRBJ2-3; weak D call: TRBD2 (6 bases). CDR1 and CDR2 from the germline V gene are SQVTM and ANQGSEA. V was clipped by 6 bases and J by 5 bases, with 18 bases between them. The CDR3 spans 14 residues. The CDR3 nucleotides are TGCAGCGTGTCACCGGGACTCGCGGGAGATACGCAGTATTTT. Translating gives CSVSPGLAGDTQYF.

V usage is TRBV11-2 and J usage is TRBJ2-7, with 9 bases matching TRBD1. Germline lookup yields CDR1 SGHAT and CDR2 FQNNGV. The ends lost 4 bases at V and 3 bases at J; junction bases unmatched: 10. The CDR3 covers 16 residues. CDR3 nucleotide sequence: TGTGCCAGCAGCTCATTCTCCGGGACAGGGAGCTACGAGCAGTACTTC. Translated: CASSSFSGTGSYEQYF.

This chain connects TRBV6-5 to TRBJ2-7; the D gene is possibly TRBD1 (6 bases). The CDR3 is 15 amino acids. Germline V gene data show CDR1 as MNHEY and CDR2 as SVGAGI. V was cut by 2 bases and J by 6 bases, with 17 bases left in between. DNA for the CDR3: TGTGCCAGCAGTTACGCCACCTCCAAAGGGGGCGAGCAGTACTTC. Translating it yields CASSYATSKGGEQYF.

The chain has TRBV4-2 and TRBJ2-1; TRBD1 matches 12 bases. The V segment lost 5 bases and the J segment 7 bases; nucleotides outside the gene matches: 6. The CDR3 is made up of 15 amino acids. Germline CDR1 LGHNA, CDR2 YNFKEQ. The CDR3 spells CASSYGTGGTNEQFF. The CDR3 nucleotides are TGTGCCAGCAGCTACGGGACAGGGGGCACGAATGAGCAGTTCTTC.

The chain is built from TRBV2 and TRBJ2-5; D gene unclear. The germline gives CDR1 SNHLY, CDR2 FYNNEI. The ends were cut back, 6 bases at V and 0 bases at J, with 11 bases in the middle. The CDR3 has 14 amino acids. The DNA for the CDR3 is TGTGCCAGCAGAACCTGGGCTGACCAAGAGACCCAGTACTTC. Amino acid sequence: CASRTWADQETQYF.

This chain joins TRBV30 and TRBJ2-1; D is perhaps TRBD2 (7 bases). CDR1 and CDR2 from the germline V gene are GTSNPN and SVGIG (reference sequence). The V and J ends lost 5 bases and 3 bases respectively, with 14 bases between them. The length of the CDR3 is 14 residues. CDR3 in DNA: TGTGCCTGGGCGGGGGCTAGCATCTACAATGAGCAGTTCTTC. It encodes CAWAGASIYNEQFF.

The chain has TRBV4-3 and TRBJ2-2; D possibly corresponds to TRBD2 (6 bases). The CDR3 spans 16 residues. Germline V lookup: CDR1 LGHNA, CDR2 YSLEER. The V end lost 4 bases, the J end lost 5 bases, and 17 bases lay between the germline ends. The CDR3 nucleotides are TGCGCCAGCAGCCCCGTCGGGGGTGGGGGTACCGGGGAGCTGTTTTTT. Translation gives CASSPVGGGGTGELFF.